The following is a TCR beta chain sequence with its context. There are a few counts of this clone. This receptor's antigen is unknown. Base qualities are missing; no much larger clone stands one base away. Unstimulated PBMCs, after thawing, were stained for CD3, CD4 and CD8 and then FACS-sorted into CD3+CD4+ and CD3+CD8+ populations. Randomization to immunosuppression withdrawal applied to every one of the 8 studied subjects. Genomic DNA was isolated with the Qiagen DNeasy Blood and Tissue Kit. The sample belongs to a study of T cell clones after liver transplantation (dated by TCRdb to between 2019 and 2020). The study in broad terms: ITN030ST, the source of the samples, was a randomized trial that attempted immunosuppression withdrawal within 2 years of liver transplantation. Donor-reactive T cell clones were identified using TCRbeta sequencing after a pre-transplant mixed lymphocyte reaction and were then followed in post-transplant blood. As an antigen-independent comparator for donor-reactive sequences, third party-reactive TCRbeta sequences were also identified from pre-transplant MLRs. Of the eight recipients, a few were HCV-positive, while the remaining recipients had been transplanted for non-autoimmune, non-viral indications. No induction therapy was given to the subjects, and standard immunosuppression was administered until randomization at 12-24 months post-transplant. Tolerance was defined as complete immunosuppression withdrawal for at least one year with no rise in liver enzymes beyond twice the upper limit of normal. Blood samples were collected pre-transplant, then pre-randomization ahead of withdrawal, and finally post-randomization once withdrawal had either been completed or failed. Of the 8 liver transplant recipients making up the studied cohort, 3 were classified as tolerant and 5 as non-tolerant. Here is what the overall study found, with its caveats: The conclusions were preliminary, being limited by small, heterogeneous patient numbers and by non-standardized post-transplant time points. Circulating donor-reactive CD4 TCRbeta sequences fell significantly post-transplant in most of the 8 subjects, irrespective of tolerance or HCV status. Because no allograft tissue specimens were available, donor-reactive T cells may have migrated into the graft instead of being deleted. When repertoire turnover was taken into account, detection of donor-reactive sequences was significantly reduced in 7 of 8 subjects for CD4 and in 8 of 8 subjects for CD8. Low numbers of available donor cells limited the measurable donor-reactive repertoire in a couple of subjects. Donor-reactive sequences declined more than third party-reactive ones, suggesting partial antigen-specific deletion unrelated to withdrawal success.

The germline V gene provides CDR1 SGHRS and CDR2 YFSETQ. Reading from cysteine to phenylalanine, the CDR3 counts 13 amino acids. Solely the CDR3 DNA is kept, with 39 bases framed from the first base. Trimming costs V 0 bases and J 1 base, and their ends lie 1 base apart. High-throughput TCRbeta CDR3 sequencing of frozen genomic DNA was performed by immunoSEQ, with PCR amplification, mapping, bias correction and internal controls included. As for how the authors treated the data: Only productive rearrangements were retained, and each unique TCRbeta sequence was defined by its CDR3 nucleotide sequence together with its V and J gene. For classification of a sequence as donor-reactive, at least 5-fold expansion in CFSE-low cells relative to unstimulated pre-transplant cells and a frequency of at least 0.01% were required. Minimum frequency thresholds were set for each subject based on the unstimulated sample with the lowest template count, ensuring at least 90% detection power. Jensen-Shannon divergence between the top 1000 TCRbeta sequences post-transplant and pre-transplant was used to measure repertoire turnover. Changes in detection of donor-reactive sequences were tested with two-sided Fisher's exact tests. TCRdb limited this immuneACCESS table to in-frame rearrangements with V and J called. A share of clones is missing; checked studies link under half to unresolved V genes, and the rest is unexplained. V and J calls and clone size are as listed in that table; D and trimming were resolved from the DNA. The sample table shows more than 45,000 clones, and less than 85% are seen once. The ten biggest clones cover roughly 2.8% of the sample.

The clonotype was recovered from a human patient who received a liver transplant. Following a transplant, some T cells may be graft donor cells, not patient cells. The sample was CD4+ T cells from blood, taken at the approximately 15-month timepoint. The chain is assembled from TRBV5-1 and TRBJ2-2; confidence is insufficient to name the D gene. The nucleotides are TGCGCCAGCAGCTTGGGGAACACCGGGGAGCTGTTTTTT. Translated, it reads CASSLGNTGELFF.